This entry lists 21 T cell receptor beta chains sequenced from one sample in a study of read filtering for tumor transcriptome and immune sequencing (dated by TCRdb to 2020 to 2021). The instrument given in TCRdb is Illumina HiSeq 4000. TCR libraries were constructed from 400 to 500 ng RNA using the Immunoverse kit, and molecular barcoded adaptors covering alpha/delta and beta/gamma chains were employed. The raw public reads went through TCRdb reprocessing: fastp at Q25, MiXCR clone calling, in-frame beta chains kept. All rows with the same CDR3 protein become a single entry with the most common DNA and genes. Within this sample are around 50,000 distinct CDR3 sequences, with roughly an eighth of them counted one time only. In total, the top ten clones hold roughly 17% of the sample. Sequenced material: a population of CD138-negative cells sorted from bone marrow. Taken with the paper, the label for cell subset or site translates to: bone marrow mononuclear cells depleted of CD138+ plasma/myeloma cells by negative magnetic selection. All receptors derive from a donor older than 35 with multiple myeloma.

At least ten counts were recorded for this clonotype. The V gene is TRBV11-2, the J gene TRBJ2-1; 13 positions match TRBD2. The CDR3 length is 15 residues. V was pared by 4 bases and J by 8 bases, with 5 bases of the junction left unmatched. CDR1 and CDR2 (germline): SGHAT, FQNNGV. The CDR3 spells CASSSRLAGGYEQFF. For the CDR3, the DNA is TGTGCCAGCAGCTCCCGACTAGCGGGGGGCTATGAGCAGTTCTTC.

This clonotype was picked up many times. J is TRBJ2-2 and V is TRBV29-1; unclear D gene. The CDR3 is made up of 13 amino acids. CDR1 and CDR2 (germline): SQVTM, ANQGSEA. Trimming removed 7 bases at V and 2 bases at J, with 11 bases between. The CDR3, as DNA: TGCAGCGCCCGGACGGCTAACACCGGGGAGCTGTTTTTT. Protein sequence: CSARTANTGELFF.

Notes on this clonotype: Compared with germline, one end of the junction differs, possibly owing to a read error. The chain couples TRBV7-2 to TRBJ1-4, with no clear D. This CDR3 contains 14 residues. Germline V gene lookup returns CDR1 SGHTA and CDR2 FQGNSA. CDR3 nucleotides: TGTGCCAGCAGCTTATCTGGAACTAATGGAAAACTGTTCTTT. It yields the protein CASSLSGTNGKLFF.

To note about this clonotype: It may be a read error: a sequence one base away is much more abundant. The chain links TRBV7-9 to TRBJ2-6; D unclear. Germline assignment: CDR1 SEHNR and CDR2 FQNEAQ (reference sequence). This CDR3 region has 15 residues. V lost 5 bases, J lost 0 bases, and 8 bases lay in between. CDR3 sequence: CASSPSSSGANVLTF. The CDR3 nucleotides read TGTGCCAGCAGCCCAAGTAGCTCTGGGGCCAACGTCCTGACTTTC.

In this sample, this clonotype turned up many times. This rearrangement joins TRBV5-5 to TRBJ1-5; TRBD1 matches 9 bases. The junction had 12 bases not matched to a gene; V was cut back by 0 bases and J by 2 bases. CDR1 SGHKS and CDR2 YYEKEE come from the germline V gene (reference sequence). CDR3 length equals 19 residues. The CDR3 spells CASSLGGTGRRLGNQPQHF. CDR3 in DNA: TGTGCCAGCAGCTTGGGGGGGACAGGGAGGCGCTTAGGCAATCAGCCCCAGCATTTT.

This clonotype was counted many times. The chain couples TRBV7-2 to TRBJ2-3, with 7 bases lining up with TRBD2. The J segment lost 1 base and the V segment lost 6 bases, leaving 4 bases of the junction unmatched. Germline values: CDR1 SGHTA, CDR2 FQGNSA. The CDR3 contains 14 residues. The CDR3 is CASRQSGGTDTQYF. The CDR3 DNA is TGTGCCAGCAGGCAAAGCGGGGGCACAGATACGCAGTATTTT.

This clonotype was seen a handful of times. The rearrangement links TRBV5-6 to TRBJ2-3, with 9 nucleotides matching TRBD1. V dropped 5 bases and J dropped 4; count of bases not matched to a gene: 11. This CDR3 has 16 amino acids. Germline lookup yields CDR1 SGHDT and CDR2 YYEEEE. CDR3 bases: TGTGCCAGCAGATCTCAACAGGGGGCCCATGCAGATACGCAGTATTTT. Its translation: CASRSQQGAHADTQYF.

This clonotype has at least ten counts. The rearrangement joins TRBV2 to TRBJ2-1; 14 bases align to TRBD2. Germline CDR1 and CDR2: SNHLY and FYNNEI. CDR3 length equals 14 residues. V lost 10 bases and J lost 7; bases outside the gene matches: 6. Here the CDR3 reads CATRLAGGLNEQFF. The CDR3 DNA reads TGTGCCACCCGACTAGCGGGGGGGCTGAATGAGCAGTTCTTC.

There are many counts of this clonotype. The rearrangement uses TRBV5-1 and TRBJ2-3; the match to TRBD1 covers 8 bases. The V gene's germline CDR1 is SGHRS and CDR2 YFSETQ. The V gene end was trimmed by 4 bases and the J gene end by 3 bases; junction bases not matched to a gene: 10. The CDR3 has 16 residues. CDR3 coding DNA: TGCGCCAGCAGCCATGTAGGGACAGGCTGGACAGATACGCAGTATTTT. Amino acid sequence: CASSHVGTGWTDTQYF.

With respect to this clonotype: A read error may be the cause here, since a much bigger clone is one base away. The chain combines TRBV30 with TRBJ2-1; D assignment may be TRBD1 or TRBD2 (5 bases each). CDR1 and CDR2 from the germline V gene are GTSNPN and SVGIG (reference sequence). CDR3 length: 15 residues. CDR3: CAWSDGTLSYNEQLF. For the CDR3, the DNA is TGTGCCTGGAGCGACGGGACGCTCTCCTACAATGAGCAGCTCTTC.

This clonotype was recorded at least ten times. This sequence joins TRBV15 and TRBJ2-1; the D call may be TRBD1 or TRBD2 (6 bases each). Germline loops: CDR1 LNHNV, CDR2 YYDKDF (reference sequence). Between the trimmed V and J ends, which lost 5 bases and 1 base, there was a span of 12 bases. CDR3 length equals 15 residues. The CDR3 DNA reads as TGTGCCACCAGCTTCGGGGGCCGTTCCTACAATGAGCAGTTCTTC. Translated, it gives CATSFGGRSYNEQFF.

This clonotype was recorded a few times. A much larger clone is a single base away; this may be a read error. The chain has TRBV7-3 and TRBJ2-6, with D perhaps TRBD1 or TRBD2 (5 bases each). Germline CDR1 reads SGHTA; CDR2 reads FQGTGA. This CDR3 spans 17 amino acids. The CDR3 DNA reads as TGTGCCAGCAGCTTACTAGCTGGGAATGGTGGGGCCAGCGTCCTGACTTTC. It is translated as CASSLLAGNGGASVLTF.

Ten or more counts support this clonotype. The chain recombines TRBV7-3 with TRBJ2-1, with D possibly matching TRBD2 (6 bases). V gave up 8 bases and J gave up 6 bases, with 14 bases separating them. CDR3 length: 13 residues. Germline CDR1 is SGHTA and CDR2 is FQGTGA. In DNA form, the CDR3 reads TGTGCCAGCGCGACGTTCGGGGGCAATGAGCAGTTCTTC. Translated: CASATFGGNEQFF.

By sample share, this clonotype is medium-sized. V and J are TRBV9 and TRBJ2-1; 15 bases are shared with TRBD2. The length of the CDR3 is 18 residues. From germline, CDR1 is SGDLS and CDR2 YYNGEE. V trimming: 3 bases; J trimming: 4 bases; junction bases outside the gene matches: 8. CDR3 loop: CASSAGTSGGHNYNEQFF. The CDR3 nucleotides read TGTGCCAGCAGCGCCGGGACTAGCGGGGGGCATAATTACAATGAGCAGTTCTTC.

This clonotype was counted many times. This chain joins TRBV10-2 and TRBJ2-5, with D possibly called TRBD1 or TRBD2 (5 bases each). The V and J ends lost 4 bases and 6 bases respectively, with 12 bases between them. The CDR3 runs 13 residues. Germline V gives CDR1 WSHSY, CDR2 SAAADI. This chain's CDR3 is CASSGGTVQTQYF. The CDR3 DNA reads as TGCGCCAGCAGTGGGGGGACGGTACAGACCCAGTACTTC.

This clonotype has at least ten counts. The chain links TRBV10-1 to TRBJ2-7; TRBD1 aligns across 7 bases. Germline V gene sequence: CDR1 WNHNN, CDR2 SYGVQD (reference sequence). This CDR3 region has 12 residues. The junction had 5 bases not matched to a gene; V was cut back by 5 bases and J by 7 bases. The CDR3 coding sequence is TGCGCCAGCAGTCCCGGACAGGATGAGCAGTACTTC. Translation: CASSPGQDEQYF.

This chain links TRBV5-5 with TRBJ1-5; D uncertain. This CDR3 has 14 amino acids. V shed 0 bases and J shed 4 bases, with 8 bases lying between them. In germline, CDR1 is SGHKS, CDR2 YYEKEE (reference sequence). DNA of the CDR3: TGTGCCAGCAGCTTGGCACAGAAAAATCAGCCCCAGCATTTT. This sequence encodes CASSLAQKNQPQHF.

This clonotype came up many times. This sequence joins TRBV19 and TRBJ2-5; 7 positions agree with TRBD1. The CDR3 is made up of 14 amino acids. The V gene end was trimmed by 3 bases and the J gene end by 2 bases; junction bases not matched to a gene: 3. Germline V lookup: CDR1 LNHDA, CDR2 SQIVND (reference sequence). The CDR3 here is CASSIWDRQETQYF. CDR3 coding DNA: TGTGCCAGTAGTATTTGGGACAGACAAGAGACCCAGTACTTC. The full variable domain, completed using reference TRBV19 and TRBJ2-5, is DGGITQSPKYLFRKEGQNVTLSCEQNLNHDAMYWYRQDPGQGLRLIYYSQIVNDFQKGDIAEGYSVSREKKESFPLTVTSAQKNPTAFYLCASSIWDRQETQYFGPGTRLLVL.

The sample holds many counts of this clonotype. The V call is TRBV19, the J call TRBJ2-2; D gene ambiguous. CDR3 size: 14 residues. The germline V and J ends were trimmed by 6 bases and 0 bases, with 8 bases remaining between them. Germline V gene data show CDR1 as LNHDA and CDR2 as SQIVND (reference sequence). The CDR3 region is CASRADPNTGELFF. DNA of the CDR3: TGTGCCAGTAGGGCGGACCCGAACACCGGGGAGCTGTTTTTT.

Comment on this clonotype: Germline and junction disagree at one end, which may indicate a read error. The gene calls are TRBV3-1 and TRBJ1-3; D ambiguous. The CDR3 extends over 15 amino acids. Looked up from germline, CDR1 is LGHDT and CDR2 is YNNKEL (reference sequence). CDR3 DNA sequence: TGTGCCAGCAGCCTCGGGTCAAACTCTGGAAGCACCATATACTTT. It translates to CASSLGSNSGSTIYF.

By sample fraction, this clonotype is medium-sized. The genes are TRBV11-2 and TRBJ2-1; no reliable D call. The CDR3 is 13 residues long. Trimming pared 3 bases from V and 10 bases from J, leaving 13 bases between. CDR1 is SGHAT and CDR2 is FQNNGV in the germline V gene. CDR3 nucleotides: TGTGCCAGCAGCTTGTTGAGGTCTGAGGAGCAGTTCTTC. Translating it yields CASSLLRSEEQFF.